Ten or more counts support the clone carrying this T cell receptor beta chain. Its target is unknown. Amplification yielded TCR beta CDR3 regions, with RNA transcripts as the source. Researchers ran a first-round RT-PCR on the TCR CDR3 using the HTBI primer set. Via MiXCR, TCRdb re-called the multiplex PCR reads, giving one row per CDR3 protein. Of 300,000 to 450,000 distinct CDR3 sequences listed, approximately 15% are singletons. This specimen comes from a study of T cells in Graves' hyperthyroidism and ophthalmopathy. Study conclusions and caveats: A median around six months before onset, the model predicted ophthalmopathy.

Clinical symptoms, serum thyroxine, TRAb, thyroid ultrasound and orbital computed tomography established diagnosis. PBMCs stemmed from under 11 ml fresh peripheral blood. This receptor was obtained from a woman aged 60 to 75 with Graves' hyperthyroidism. The sample taken for sequencing was blood.

This CDR3 reads CATSRELAGSYEQYF. The CDR3 DNA is TGTGCCACCAGCAGAGAACTAGCGGGTTCCTACGAGCAGTACTTC. The chain has TRBV15 and TRBJ2-7; 9 bases align to TRBD2. This CDR3 is built from 15 residues. The germline CDR1 and CDR2 sequences are LNHNV and YYDKDF (reference sequence). V lost 0 bases and J lost 1; bases outside the gene matches: 1.